The subject of this entry is one T cell receptor (beta chain). This record belongs to a study of blood T cell repertoires in COVID-19. Overall study: The United States, Italy and Spain provided the acute and convalescent COVID-19 samples. Sources were T cells, B-cell-depleted T cells, or PBMCs; the material itself was cDNA or gDNA.

The CDR3 consists of 14 residues. The ends lost 6 bases at V and 6 bases at J; junction bases unmatched: 6. CDR1 is ENHRY, CDR2 SYGVKD, per germline. Sequencing used immunoSEQ multiplex PCR; TCRdb keeps in-frame clones, though not all of them. The sample lists a few hundred thousand clones; approximately 89% were seen once. The clonotype was recovered from a man aged 40-55 years who had recovered from COVID-19. The V call is TRBV10-3, the J call TRBJ2-1, with 9 bases aligning to TRBD1. Sequenced: peripheral blood. Written as DNA, the CDR3 is TGTGCCATCAGAGGACAGGGGCGTTTCAATGAGCAGTTCTTC. Translated, it gives CAIRGQGRFNEQFF.